The present T cell receptor (beta chain) was sequenced within a study of identical twins (dated by TCRdb to the mid-2010s). Describing the broader study: The study deep-sequenced TCR alpha and beta repertoires from monozygotic twins, unrelated adults of various ages and cord blood to test whether fetal clonotypes persist. Replicate twin experiments were performed at different times using different library preparation protocols to rule out contamination.

Study-wide findings and limitations: Excess twin sharing in beta out-of-frame sequences was weaker because fewer shared sequences lowered the signal-to-noise ratio. Abundant cord blood beta clonotypes had fewer insertions, young adult naive repertoires showed a similar but weaker trend, and memory repertoires showed no such trend. Recombination models systematically underestimated out-of-frame TCR alpha sharing in monozygotic twins but agreed with sharing between unrelated individuals. Invariant T cells such as MAIT and iNKT could partly confound zero-insertion analyses, although diverse VJ usage argued against such confounding for most clonotypes. Conclusions relied on cross-sectional statistical analysis, since the same donors could not be followed over many years. Compared with coincidental sharing between unrelated individuals, out-of-frame TCR alpha sequences shared between twins had an excess of sequences with low generation probability.

The CDR3 numbers 15 residues from cysteine through phenylalanine. Here the CDR3 DNA is all that survives: 45 bases in frame from base 1. V is cut back by 5 bases and J by 0 bases, with 6 bases in the junction unmatched. The germline V gene (reference sequence) provides CDR1 LNHNV and CDR2 YYDKDF. Every donor in the study was a healthy Caucasian. Three pairs of female monozygotic twins, all aged roughly 18 to 29 years, made up the twin cohort. Peripheral blood mononuclear cells were the source from which RNA for the TCR libraries was isolated. Receptor libraries were prepared by 5' RACE. The sequencer listed for this sample is Illumina HiSeq 2000. Template switching introduced a universal primer binding site; the final cDNA contained a unique molecular identifier, enabling accurate counting of TCR cDNA molecules. First-strand cDNA for TCR alpha and beta chains was synthesized from specific primers in the conserved constant-segment region. To control for contamination, every cDNA library carried two barcodes: a SMART-Mk sample barcode plus Illumina barcodes. TruSeq adapter sequences along with Illumina sample barcodes were introduced in two successive PCR steps. The TCR alpha and beta cDNA libraries were sequenced on the Illumina HiSeq platform using custom primers. The original pipeline was this. Raw reads were processed with MiGEC to extract unique molecular identifiers, and MiXCR was used to determine CDR3 positions. For each individual, recombination models were inferred using an EM algorithm with the repgenHMM and IGoR tools. The tcR package in R was used for shared clonotype analysis, with sharing normalized by the product of cloneset sizes. Out-of-frame nonproductive sequences were analyzed to study raw recombination free of thymic and clonal selection effects. TCRdb's own reprocessing of the public reads used fastp at Q25 and MiXCR and kept productive beta chains. Identical CDR3 proteins give one entry, which carries the most common genes and DNA. The V and J calls come from TCRdb's annotation, not from the publication. The sample profile shows about 730,000 distinct CDR3 sequences; 21% of them were found once. Approximately 4.5% of the sample is held by the ten biggest clonotypes.

This clonotype came up a few times. Its antigen remains unidentified. The sample holds no much larger clone one base away, and base qualities are not on file. The same sample was also studied in work on T cells expressing NK-cell markers. Per that second paper: In sorted CD3+CD56+NKG2C+, CD3+CD56+NKG2C- and CD3+CD56-NKG2C+ T-cell subsets from about 8 donors, TCR beta-chain repertoires were profiled. Of the eight sequenced donors, seven were found to be HCMV-seropositive and one was found to be HCMV-seronegative. In several experiments an anti-gammadeltaTCR antibody was added to restrict sorting to alphabetaTCR-expressing T cells. In 5 to 7 donors, the dominant CD3+CD56+NKG2C+ clonotypes were found to rank among the top 10 CD8+ clonotypes and to make up 1.0-7.0% of CD8+ T cells. Those dominant clonotypes were again the most abundant among CD3+CD56-NKG2C+ cells in a handful of donors, at about 28.3-65%. Whether the expanded NKG2C-expressing T cell clones were specific for HCMV antigens was left unclear. The study sequenced eight donors, all healthy volunteers chosen at random: three men and five women. HCMV serostatus was determined by detecting HCMV-specific IgG in serum with a commercial ELISA kit. For over five donors, bulk peripheral blood T-cell repertoires were additionally sequenced from unsorted PBMC. MIGEC handled demultiplexing of the reads and grouping by UMI, while MiTCR was used to assemble and quantify clonotypes. To exclude erroneous sequences, any TCR cDNA sequence not supported by at least two reads was discarded. The tcR package was used for downstream repertoire analysis, and clonotypes were matched between fractions using CDR3 nucleotide sequence together with V segment. VDJmatch was used to annotate antigen specificity against VDJdb, with one amino acid substitution allowed in CDR3.

What was sequenced was PBMCs. The receptor comes from a woman aged 18-30 years in good health. The chain couples TRBV15 to TRBJ2-7; 8 middle bases align to TRBD2. The CDR3 has the sequence CATSVDGGVSYEQYF. In nucleotides, the sequence is TGTGCCACCAGCGTCGACGGGGGGGTCTCCTACGAGCAGTACTTC.